The T cell receptor beta chain under discussion was sequenced for a study of blood T cells in healthy people across ages. In the case of this clonotype: Its target is not known.

A sample-barcoded 5' primer and a J-beta primer mix were used in a second PCR of roughly 6 to 12 cycles. TCRdb passed the 5' RACE reads through MiXCR, listing each CDR3 protein once. The table includes hundreds of thousands of distinct CDR3 sequences, 40% to 50% detected once. Findings and caveats of the study: Naive CD4+ cells and diversity were both higher in long-lived donors than in aged donors.

V dropped 5 bases and J dropped 10; count of bases not matched to a gene: 8. Germline CDR1 and CDR2: SGHTA and FQGNSA. The CDR3 has 13 amino acids. The material sequenced was blood. The origin of this receptor is a man aged 55 to 69 in good health. The chain uses TRBV7-2 and TRBJ2-1; 7 bases align to TRBD2. The CDR3 reads CASSPRAGLEQFF. The CDR3 DNA sequence: TGTGCCAGCAGCCCCAGAGCGGGACTAGAGCAGTTCTTC.